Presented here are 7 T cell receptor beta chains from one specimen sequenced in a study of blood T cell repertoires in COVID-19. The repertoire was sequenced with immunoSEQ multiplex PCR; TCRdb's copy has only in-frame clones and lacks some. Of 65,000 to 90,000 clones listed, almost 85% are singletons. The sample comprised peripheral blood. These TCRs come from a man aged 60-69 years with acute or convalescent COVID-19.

In nucleotides, the CDR3 is TGTGCCAGCAGCTCGACTCGGGACAGGGGAATTACCGGGGAGCTGTTTTTT. Translation gives CASSSTRDRGITGELFF. The genes are TRBV7-9 and TRBJ2-2; 10 bases match TRBD1. J gave up 5 bases and V 4 bases, and 10 bases lay outside the gene matches. Germline CDR1 SEHNR, CDR2 FQNEAQ (reference sequence). This CDR3 is 17 amino acids long.

In DNA form, the CDR3 reads TGTGCCAGCAAAAGACAGGCAGAGCAGTACTTC. Amino acid sequence: CASKRQAEQYF. The chain combines TRBV2 with TRBJ2-7; D possibly corresponds to TRBD1 (6 bases). V lost 7 bases and J 7 bases, leaving 11 bases between the germline ends. Germline CDR1 is SNHLY and CDR2 is FYNNEI. The CDR3 is made up of 11 amino acids.

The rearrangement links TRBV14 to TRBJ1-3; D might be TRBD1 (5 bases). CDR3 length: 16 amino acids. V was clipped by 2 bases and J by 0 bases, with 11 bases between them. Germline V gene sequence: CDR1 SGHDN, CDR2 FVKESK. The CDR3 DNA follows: TGTGCCAGCAGCCAACAGGGCCCTTCCTCTGGAAACACCATATATTTT. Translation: CASSQQGPSSGNTIYF.

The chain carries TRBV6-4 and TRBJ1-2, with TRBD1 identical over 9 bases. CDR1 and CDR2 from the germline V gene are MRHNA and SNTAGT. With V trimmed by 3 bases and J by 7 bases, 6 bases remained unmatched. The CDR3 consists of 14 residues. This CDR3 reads CASSEQGATGGYTF. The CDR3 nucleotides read TGTGCCAGCAGTGAACAGGGGGCGACTGGTGGCTACACCTTC.

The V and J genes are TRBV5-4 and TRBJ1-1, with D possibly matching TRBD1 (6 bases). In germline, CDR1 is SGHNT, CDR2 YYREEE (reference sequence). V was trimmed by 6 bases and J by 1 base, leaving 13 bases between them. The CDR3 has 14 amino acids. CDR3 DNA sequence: TGTGCCAGCACCCGGGACACTGAGAACACTGAAGCTTTCTTT. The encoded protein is CASTRDTENTEAFF.

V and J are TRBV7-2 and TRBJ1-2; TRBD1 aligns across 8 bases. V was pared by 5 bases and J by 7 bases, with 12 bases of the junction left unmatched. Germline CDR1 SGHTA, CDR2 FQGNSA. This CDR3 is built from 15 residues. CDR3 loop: CASSPGTGHLSGYTF. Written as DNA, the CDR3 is TGTGCCAGCAGCCCCGGGACAGGTCATTTGAGTGGCTACACCTTC.

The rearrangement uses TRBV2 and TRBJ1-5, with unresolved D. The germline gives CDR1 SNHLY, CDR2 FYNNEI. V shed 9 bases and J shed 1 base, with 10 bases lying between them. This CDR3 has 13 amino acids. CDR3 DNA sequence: TGTGCCAGTGGACGGGAGAGCAATCAGCCCCAGCATTTT. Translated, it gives CASGRESNQPQHF.